This T cell receptor beta chain was identified during a study of shared clonotypes between healthy human individuals. About the study: Researchers drew samples from a couple of women and three men aged 18 to 49.

Naive CD8 cells comprised CD45RO-negative, CCR7-positively selected cells, excluding terminally differentiated effector memory CD45RA+ cells. Donors were Caucasian adults residing in Nashville, Tennessee, USA. The CDR3 extends over 14 amino acids. V shed 0 bases and J shed 4 bases, with 10 bases lying between them. Germline assignment: CDR1 WSHSY and CDR2 SAAADI. Original processing notes: ImmunoSEQ junction-only sequences lacked quality scores, so their filtering differed. Clones were sequenced by immunoSEQ multiplex PCR, and TCRdb holds only the in-frame ones, with some missing. D and trimming come from the DNA, and the V and J calls and clone size come from that table. Of a few million clones in the sample, approximately 92% were seen once.

The chain recombines TRBV10-2 with TRBJ2-7; D might be TRBD1 (5 bases). Sequenced: naive CD8+ T cells from PBMCs. The clonotype comes from a man between 18 and 35 years old in good health. Some clones in this sample may be carry-over from other donors' samples. The CDR3 DNA sequence: TGCGCCAGCAGTGAGTCGTCCAGGGATTACGAGCAGTACTTC. This codes for CASSESSRDYEQYF.